These 25 T cell receptor beta chains came from one sample sequenced in a study of blood T cell repertoires in COVID-19. Produced via immunoSEQ multiplex PCR; TCRdb's table is partial and in-frame only. The profile shows 200,000 to 250,000 clones, about 80% of them singletons. The sample taken for sequencing was peripheral blood. The receptors originated from a woman aged 60-75 years with acute or convalescent COVID-19.

The CDR3 loop reads CASSPEDTQTTEAFF. CDR3 sequence (DNA): TGCGCCAGCAGCCCCGAGGACACCCAAACCACTGAAGCTTTCTTT. The chain couples TRBV5-1 to TRBJ1-1, with a tentative D call TRBD1 (5 bases). CDR1 is SGHRS and CDR2 is YFSETQ in the germline V gene. The length of the CDR3 is 15 residues. V was cut by 4 bases and J by 4 bases, with 17 bases left in between.

The CDR3 DNA reads TGTGCCAGCAGTTTATCTCCCTTCACTGAAGCTTTCTTT. Translation gives CASSLSPFTEAFF. J is TRBJ1-1 and V is TRBV27, with D unclear. V shed 0 bases and J shed 4 bases, with 6 bases lying between them. The length of the CDR3 is 13 residues. Germline values: CDR1 MNHEY, CDR2 SMNVEV (reference sequence).

There are a few counts of this clone. This chain joins TRBV6-5 and TRBJ2-6; unclear D gene. This CDR3 has 14 residues. Germline V lookup: CDR1 MNHEY, CDR2 SVGAGI. V lost 8 bases, J lost 0 bases, and 8 bases lay in between. CDR3 DNA sequence: TGTGCCAGCGCCTCGGGCTCTGGGGCCAACGTCCTGACTTTC. Translating it yields CASASGSGANVLTF.

The chain employs TRBV5-4 and TRBJ1-2; TRBD1 matches 7 bases. Germline trimming cut 1 base from V and 0 bases from J; bases unmatched to any gene: 6. Germline loops: CDR1 SGHNT, CDR2 YYREEE (reference sequence). CDR3 length equals 16 residues. The CDR3 sequence: CASSLRTGPTNYGYTF. DNA of the CDR3: TGTGCCAGCAGCTTGCGGACAGGCCCTACTAACTATGGCTACACCTTC.

J is TRBJ2-1 and V is TRBV12-3 or TRBV12-4, with TRBD2 as a possible D gene (6 bases). CDR3 length: 11 amino acids. Trimming removed 4 bases at V and 12 bases at J, with 10 bases between. CDR3 region: CASSSRDWQFF. The CDR3 DNA reads TGTGCCAGCAGTTCGCGGGACTGGCAGTTCTTC.

The chain couples TRBV9 to TRBJ2-1; D perhaps matches TRBD2 (7 bases). V lost 3 bases and J 2 bases, leaving 12 bases between the germline ends. CDR1 is SGDLS, CDR2 YYNGEE, per germline. The CDR3 covers 15 residues. The CDR3 region is CASSAAGGPYNEQFF. In nucleotides, the CDR3 is TGTGCCAGCAGCGCGGCCGGGGGGCCCTACAATGAGCAGTTCTTC.

This sequence joins TRBV4-2 and TRBJ2-7, with D possibly TRBD2 on 5 matching bases. Germline CDR1 reads LGHNA; CDR2 reads YNFKEQ. V was shortened by 3 bases and J by 6 bases, with 21 bases between the two germline ends. This CDR3 is built from 16 residues. CDR3 bases: TGTGCCAGCAGCCATCTTCAGGACGGGGTCGGTAGCGAGCAGTACTTC. It specifies CASSHLQDGVGSEQYF.

Comments on this clone: Germline and junction disagree at one end, which may indicate a read error. This chain uses TRBV10-3 with TRBJ1-2; TRBD1 might be the D (5 bases). The CDR3 has 13 amino acids. Germline lookup yields CDR1 ENHRY and CDR2 SYGVKD. CDR3 loop: CAISDRGRPGENF. The CDR3 nucleotides read TGTGCCATCAGTGACCGAGGACGCCCGGGGGAGAACTTC.

The chain links TRBV7-2 to TRBJ2-1, with 10 bases aligning to TRBD2. The trim removed 1 base at V and 6 bases at J, leaving 6 bases unmatched. From germline, CDR1 is SGHTA and CDR2 FQGNSA. CDR3 length: 16 amino acids. CDR3 DNA: TGTGCCAGCAGCTTAGATTTAGCGGGGGGCCTCAATGAGCAGTTCTTC. Protein sequence: CASSLDLAGGLNEQFF.

CDR3 region: CASSGSGGARLFTRNTQYF. DNA for the CDR3: TGTGCCAGCAGTGGTAGCGGGGGGGCTCGGTTGTTTACCCGAAATACGCAGTATTTT. This chain links TRBV28 with TRBJ2-3; 11 bases fit TRBD2. CDR3 length: 19 residues. V dropped 5 bases and J dropped 7; count of bases not matched to a gene: 20. Per germline, CDR1 MDHEN and CDR2 SYDVKM.

This rearrangement joins TRBV6-5 to TRBJ2-7, with TRBD1 matching 8 bases. Germline V lookup: CDR1 MNHEY, CDR2 SVGAGI. This CDR3 has 15 residues. With 8 bases clipped from V and 4 bases from J, the junction kept 13 bases outside the gene matches. This CDR3 reads CASSPSAGGRYEQYF. The CDR3, as DNA: TGTGCCAGCTCGCCGTCGGCAGGGGGCCGGTACGAGCAGTACTTC.

This chain connects TRBV9 to TRBJ2-5; 8 nucleotides line up with TRBD1. Per germline, CDR1 SGDLS and CDR2 YYNGEE. V lost 3 bases and J lost 3; bases outside the gene matches: 1. The CDR3 loop spans 13 amino acids. The CDR3 coding sequence is TGTGCCAGCAGCGCGGACAGGGAAGAGACCCAGTACTTC. Translation gives CASSADREETQYF.

This clone has only a few counts. V and J are TRBV4-3 and TRBJ1-4, with D possibly matching TRBD1 (5 bases). The CDR3 extends over 16 amino acids. Germline V gene lookup returns CDR1 LGHNA and CDR2 YSLEER. The V gene lost 0 bases and the J gene lost 8 bases, with 16 bases spanning the gap. CDR3 sequence: CASSQDRARVEEKLFF. CDR3 nucleotides: TGCGCCAGCAGCCAAGATCGGGCCAGGGTTGAGGAAAAACTGTTTTTT.

The chain carries TRBV24-1 and TRBJ2-2, with 8 positions matching TRBD1. Trimming took 4 bases from V and 6 from J; bases not matched to a gene: 9. Looked up from germline, CDR1 is KGHDR and CDR2 is SFDVKD. The CDR3 consists of 16 residues. This CDR3 reads CATSDRDRFPPGELFF. CDR3 bases: TGTGCCACCAGTGACCGGGACAGGTTCCCCCCCGGGGAGCTGTTTTTT.

The chain carries TRBV11-3 and TRBJ2-1; 8 positions match TRBD2. This CDR3 is 13 amino acids long. CDR1 SGHNT and CDR2 YENEEA come from the germline V gene. Trimming removed 4 bases from V and 14 bases from J; junction bases left unmatched: 10. CDR3 protein: CASSSRAGDVEFF. The CDR3 DNA reads TGTGCCAGCAGCTCGAGAGCGGGGGATGTGGAGTTCTTC.

In its sample, this clone was seen a few times. The gene calls are TRBV30 and TRBJ2-2; D not resolved. With 5 bases removed from V and 1 base from J, the gap between germline ends came to 5 bases. Germline CDR1 reads GTSNPN; CDR2 reads SVGIG (reference sequence). CDR3 length: 12 amino acids. CDR3 sequence: CAWGRNTGELFF. Here the CDR3 DNA reads TGTGCCTGGGGCAGGAACACCGGGGAGCTGTTTTTT.

The CDR3 nucleotides are TGTGCCAGCAGCAATGGCGTTAAGGGGGACTACCCCCGTGAGGGCCCCTACGAGCAGTACTTC. Translation: CASSNGVKGDYPREGPYEQYF. V gene TRBV21-1 combines with J gene TRBJ2-7; TRBD2 reflects the table's D call only, with no check against the DNA. TRBV21-1 is labeled a pseudogene. The CDR3 runs to 21 residues.

V gene TRBV11-1 combines with J gene TRBJ2-2, with TRBD1 identical over 7 bases. V was clipped by 3 bases and J by 6 bases; unmatched bases: 10. The CDR3 runs 16 residues. From germline, CDR1 is SGHAT and CDR2 FQDESV (reference sequence). The CDR3 DNA sequence: TGTGCCAGCAGCTTTCCTAAACAGGGGCGCGCCGGGGAGCTGTTTTTT. Protein sequence: CASSFPKQGRAGELFF.

The chain combines TRBV25-1 with TRBJ1-1; D possibly corresponds to TRBD1 (6 bases). The ends were cut back, 3 bases at V and 4 bases at J, with 15 bases in the middle. The germline V gene has CDR1 MGHDK and CDR2 SYGVNS. The CDR3 extends over 15 amino acids. CDR3 region: CASSDHYREGTEAFF. CDR3 nucleotides: TGTGCCAGCAGTGATCATTACAGGGAGGGCACTGAAGCTTTCTTT.

The chain carries TRBV6-5 and TRBJ1-2; perhaps TRBD1 as D (6 bases). The CDR3 contains 14 residues. Germline V gene lookup returns CDR1 MNHEY and CDR2 SVGAGI. Trimming pared 7 bases from V and 3 bases from J, leaving 15 bases between. The CDR3 sequence is CASIRQQGDYGYTF. The CDR3 coding sequence is TGTGCCAGCATCCGACAACAGGGAGACTATGGCTACACCTTC.

This clone appeared a single time. The chain is built from TRBV28 and TRBJ1-2; 9 positions match TRBD1. Germline values: CDR1 MDHEN, CDR2 SYDVKM. Losses at the gene ends were 4 bases for V and 7 bases for J; bases not matched to a gene: 10. This CDR3 is built from 15 residues. The CDR3 region is CASSSSGTGIPGYTF. CDR3 bases: TGTGCCAGCAGTTCGTCCGGGACAGGGATCCCTGGCTACACCTTC.

The rearrangement links TRBV4-1 to TRBJ1-5; D gene uncertain. This CDR3 contains 15 residues. V gave up 1 base and J gave up 4 bases, with 11 bases separating them. CDR1 and CDR2 (germline): MGHRA, YSYEKL. CDR3 nucleotide sequence: TGCGCCAGCAGCCAAGCTCAGACACCGAATCAGCCCCAGCATTTT. Translated: CASSQAQTPNQPQHF.

This chain connects TRBV27 to TRBJ1-4, with TRBD1 as a possible D gene (6 bases). The CDR3 loop spans 13 amino acids. Trimming took 4 bases from V and 7 from J, leaving 10 bases between them. CDR1 is MNHEY and CDR2 is SMNVEV in the germline V gene (reference sequence). The CDR3 region has the DNA TGTGCCAGCAGTTGGGGAGGGGGTGAAAAACTGTTTTTT. Encoded protein: CASSWGGGEKLFF.

In its sample, this clone was seen a few times. The rearrangement links TRBV6-9 to TRBJ1-1; 8 bases line up with TRBD1. Per germline, CDR1 MNHGY and CDR2 SVAAGI. This CDR3 contains 13 residues. CDR3: CPPGPDRGVEAFF. The CDR3, as DNA: TGTCCCCCTGGGCCCGACAGGGGAGTCGAGGCTTTCTTT.

The J gene is TRBJ1-2, the V gene TRBV6-2 or TRBV6-3, with D possibly being TRBD1 (5 bases). The V gene's germline CDR1 is MNHEY and CDR2 SVGEGT. V was pared by 2 bases and J by 8 bases, with 21 bases between. The CDR3 loop spans 16 amino acids. The CDR3 reads CASSYDRQGGSRGYTF. The CDR3 coding sequence is TGTGCCAGCAGTTACGATCGGCAGGGTGGGTCTCGAGGCTACACCTTC.